The 17 T cell receptor beta chains in this list originate from one sample, sequenced in a study of blood T cell repertoires in COVID-19. Profiling relied on immunoSEQ multiplex PCR, and the TCRdb table lists in-frame clones only, not all of them. Of 120,000 to 150,000 clones listed, approximately 86% are singletons. Material for sequencing was peripheral blood. These receptors were taken from a woman aged 55-70 years with acute or convalescent COVID-19.

The chain links TRBV5-4 to TRBJ1-2; TRBD1 matches at 7 bases. Unmatched junction bases numbered 6, after V lost 3 bases and J lost 1 base. In germline, CDR1 is SGHNT, CDR2 YYREEE (reference sequence). The CDR3 spans 15 residues. The CDR3 protein is CASSSTGPRNYGYTF. CDR3 coding DNA: TGTGCCAGCAGCTCGACAGGGCCCCGTAACTATGGCTACACCTTC.

This chain links TRBV10-3 with TRBJ2-2; 10 bases map to TRBD1. Germline values: CDR1 ENHRY, CDR2 SYGVKD. Losses at the gene ends were 8 bases for V and 7 bases for J; bases not matched to a gene: 7. The CDR3 is 14 residues long. The CDR3 region is CAIGTGDLNGELFF. For the CDR3, the DNA is TGTGCCATCGGGACAGGGGATTTGAACGGGGAGCTGTTTTTT.

This chain connects TRBV19 to TRBJ2-5, with 7 bases that match TRBD2. The germline gives CDR1 LNHDA, CDR2 SQIVND (reference sequence). V dropped 1 base and J dropped 4; count of bases not matched to a gene: 3. CDR3 length equals 14 residues. This chain's CDR3 is CASSIGRLAETQYF. DNA of the CDR3: TGTGCCAGTAGTATAGGTCGACTAGCAGAGACCCAGTACTTC.

This chain links TRBV27 with TRBJ2-7, with a possible D match to TRBD1 (5 bases). Germline CDR1 is MNHEY and CDR2 is SMNVEV (reference sequence). The CDR3 has 15 amino acids. V was clipped by 5 bases and J by 3 bases, with 17 bases between them. Written as DNA, the CDR3 is TGTGCCAGCAGTGACGGTCGCTGGGGCTACTACGAGCAGTACTTC. Translation: CASSDGRWGYYEQYF.

This chain links TRBV4-2 with TRBJ2-5, with 11 bases aligning to TRBD2. With V trimmed by 1 base and J by 2 bases, 3 bases remained unmatched. The germline CDR1 and CDR2 sequences are LGHNA and YNFKEQ. The CDR3 loop spans 16 amino acids. CDR3 loop: CASSQATSGKQETQYF. CDR3 bases: TGTGCCAGCAGCCAAGCGACTAGCGGGAAACAAGAGACCCAGTACTTC.

CDR3 sequence reads: CASSLGQGGAGNTIYF. In DNA form, the CDR3 reads TGTGCCAGCAGCTTAGGGCAGGGCGGCGCTGGAAACACCATATATTTT. The chain employs TRBV11-2 and TRBJ1-3; maybe TRBD1 (5 bases). The germline CDR1 and CDR2 sequences are SGHAT and FQNNGV. This CDR3 contains 16 residues. The ends were cut back, 1 base at V and 2 bases at J, with 12 bases in the middle.

This chain connects TRBV6-5 to TRBJ2-1, with 10 bases fitting TRBD2. Germline CDR1 is MNHEY and CDR2 is SVGAGI. The V gene end was trimmed by 5 bases and the J gene end by 6 bases; junction bases not matched to a gene: 4. CDR3 size: 14 residues. This CDR3 is CASSSGGAVNEQFF. In DNA form, the CDR3 reads TGTGCCAGCAGTAGCGGGGGGGCCGTCAATGAGCAGTTCTTC.

This clone was picked up a small number of times. The V gene is TRBV6-5, the J gene TRBJ2-3, with D perhaps matching TRBD2 (5 bases). Trimming cost V 10 bases and J 1 base, with 12 bases left between them. The germline CDR1 and CDR2 sequences are MNHEY and SVGAGI. The CDR3 length is 13 residues. Here the CDR3 DNA reads TGTGCCACCTCCGGGGTTCGCACAGATACGCAGTATTTT. It encodes CATSGVRTDTQYF.

Only one count was recorded for this clone. V is TRBV9 and J is TRBJ1-4; D may be TRBD1 (6 bases). Germline V gene data show CDR1 as SGDLS and CDR2 as YYNGEE. This CDR3 region has 14 residues. V gave up 1 base and J gave up 8 bases, with 12 bases separating them. CDR3 loop: CASSVYGGLEKLFF. The CDR3 DNA is TGTGCCAGCAGCGTATACGGGGGGCTGGAAAAACTGTTTTTT.

This clone came up a few times. The rearrangement links TRBV18 to TRBJ2-7, with 11 bases fitting TRBD1. CDR3 size: 13 residues. V gave up 3 bases and J gave up 6 bases; unmatched junction bases: 1. Germline lookup yields CDR1 KGHSH and CDR2 LQKENI. CDR3: CASSPGTGGEQYF. In DNA form, the CDR3 reads TGTGCCAGCTCACCCGGGACAGGGGGCGAGCAGTACTTC.

The chain joins TRBV11-2 to TRBJ2-3; maybe TRBD1 (5 bases). Germline CDR1 reads SGHAT; CDR2 reads FQNNGV. There are 15 residues in the CDR3. V was shortened by 2 bases and J by 4 bases, with 13 bases between the two germline ends. CDR3 protein: CASSLRTTVADTQYF. The CDR3 DNA sequence: TGTGCCAGCAGCTTAAGGACAACGGTCGCAGATACGCAGTATTTT.

CDR3 in DNA: TGTGCCAGCAGTTCCTACAGGGATCAGCCCCAGCATTTT. It translates to CASSSYRDQPQHF. The chain carries TRBV7-8 and TRBJ1-5; D is possibly TRBD1 (6 bases). This CDR3 is 13 amino acids long. From germline, CDR1 is SGHVS and CDR2 FQNEAQ. Trimming removed 6 bases at V and 5 bases at J, with 11 bases between.

This chain joins TRBV19 and TRBJ1-4; D is undetermined. Trimming stripped 3 bases from V and 0 bases from J, with 8 bases between. This CDR3 is 15 amino acids long. The germline V gene has CDR1 LNHDA and CDR2 SQIVND (reference sequence). This CDR3 reads CASSILGATNEKLFF. Written as DNA, the CDR3 is TGTGCCAGTAGTATCCTCGGGGCAACTAATGAAAAACTGTTTTTT.

This chain links TRBV28 with TRBJ1-2; TRBD1 matches 7 bases. V dropped 6 bases and J dropped 8; count of bases not matched to a gene: 9. The CDR3 covers 13 residues. Looked up from germline, CDR1 is MDHEN and CDR2 is SYDVKM. The DNA of the CDR3 is TGTGCCAGCAGACAGGGACAGTTGTACGGCTACACCTTC. Protein product: CASRQGQLYGYTF.

The CDR3 sequence is CASVALDSHRGGYTF. The CDR3 bases are TGTGCCAGCGTCGCGTTAGACAGCCACAGGGGTGGCTACACCTTC. The chain recombines TRBV6-5 with TRBJ1-2; 7 nucleotides agree with TRBD1. The germline V gene has CDR1 MNHEY and CDR2 SVGAGI. V lost 8 bases, J lost 7 bases, and 16 bases stayed unmatched. The CDR3 consists of 15 residues.

This clone was recorded once. CDR3 residues: CASRSDRGGNQPQHF. The CDR3 bases are TGTGCCAGTAGATCGGACAGGGGAGGCAATCAGCCCCAGCATTTT. V usage is TRBV19 and J usage is TRBJ1-5; TRBD1 matches at 9 bases. After removal of 6 bases from V and 2 bases from J, the junction contained 5 bases not matched to a gene. The CDR3 length is 15 residues. Germline V gene sequence: CDR1 LNHDA, CDR2 SQIVND (reference sequence).

V is TRBV19 and J is TRBJ2-5; 10 bases fit TRBD2. The germline gives CDR1 LNHDA, CDR2 SQIVND (reference sequence). The CDR3 is made up of 15 amino acids. V trimming: 5 bases; J trimming: 3 bases; junction bases outside the gene matches: 6. The CDR3 DNA reads TGTGCCAGTAGTTCCCGGACTAGCGGAAAAGAGACCCAGTACTTC. Amino acids: CASSSRTSGKETQYF.